This T cell receptor (beta chain) came from a study of cytomegalovirus exposure and HLA in healthy donors. General observations from the study: Follow-up analysis later connected one missense variant in DCLRE1C with trimming of TCR beta V- and J-genes. A prior analysis recorded that most TCR beta V segments were productive about 87% or about 30% of the time. Most TCR sequences showed up rarely, but some public TCRs showed up in many donors.

With regard to this clone: Its antigen is undetermined.

PCR amplification relied on 60 Vbeta primers (plus 13 Jbeta primers). Clones were sequenced by immunoSEQ multiplex PCR, and TCRdb holds only the in-frame ones, with some missing. The sample lists about 200,000 clones; about 86% were seen once. From germline, CDR1 is MGHRA and CDR2 YSYEKL. The CDR3 extends over 16 amino acids. V shed 5 bases and J shed 5 bases, with 19 bases lying between them. The receptor was derived from a woman younger than 45 in good health and CMV-seronegative. V usage is TRBV4-1 and J usage is TRBJ2-1; a possible D gene is TRBD2 (6 bases). The sequencing input was PBMCs. CDR3 residues: CASSDRLGVGHNEQFF. Here the CDR3 DNA reads TGCGCCAGCAGCGACAGACTAGGAGTCGGCCACAATGAGCAGTTCTTC.